This TCR beta chain was sequenced in a study of identical twins. Study findings and constraints: Whereas memory repertoires showed no such difference, abundant cord blood beta clonotypes carried fewer insertions.

J lost 9 bases, V lost 1 base, and 6 bases had no gene match. CDR3 length: 15 amino acids. This clonotype was detected a few times. The target antigen is unknown. TCRdb ran MiXCR on the 5' RACE reads and lists one entry per CDR3 protein. The data hold 1.5 million or so distinct CDR3 sequences, with under 35% observed a single time. Only healthy Caucasians were enrolled as donors. Material for sequencing was cord blood. This TCR derives from a newborn girl in good health. This chain links TRBV12-3 or TRBV12-4 with TRBJ2-1; 10 bases align to TRBD2. The CDR3 loop reads CASSLVAGGVGEQFF. The CDR3 nucleotides read TGTGCCAGCAGTTTAGTAGCGGGGGGAGTCGGTGAGCAGTTCTTC.